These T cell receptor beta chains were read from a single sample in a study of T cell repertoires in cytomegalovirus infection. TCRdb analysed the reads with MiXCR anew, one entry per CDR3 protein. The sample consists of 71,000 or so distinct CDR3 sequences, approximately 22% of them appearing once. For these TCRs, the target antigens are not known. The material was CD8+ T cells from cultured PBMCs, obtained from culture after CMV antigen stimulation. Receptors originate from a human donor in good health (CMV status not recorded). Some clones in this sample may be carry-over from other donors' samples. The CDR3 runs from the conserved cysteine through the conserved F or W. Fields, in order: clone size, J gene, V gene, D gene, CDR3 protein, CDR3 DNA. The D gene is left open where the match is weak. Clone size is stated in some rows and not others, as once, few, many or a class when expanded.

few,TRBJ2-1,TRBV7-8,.,CASSSRRTHNEQFF,TGTGCCAGCAGCTCCCGTCGGACCCACAATGAGCAGTTCTTC
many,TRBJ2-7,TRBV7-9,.,CASSFVQGFNKDEQYF,TGTGCCAGCAGCTTTGTGCAGGGGTTCAATAAGGACGAGCAGTACTTC
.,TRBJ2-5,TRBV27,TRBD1,CASTGQGQETQYF,TGTGCCAGCACCGGACAGGGCCAAGAGACCCAGTACTTC
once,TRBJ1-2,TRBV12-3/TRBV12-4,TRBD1,CASSMGQGEIGYTF,TGTGCCAGCAGCATGGGGCAGGGGGAAATTGGCTACACCTTC
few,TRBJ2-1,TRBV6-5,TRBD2,CASSLTGGSYNEQFF,TGTGCCAGCAGTCTAACGGGGGGCTCCTACAATGAGCAGTTCTTC
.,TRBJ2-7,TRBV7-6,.,CASSLARDRTYEQYF,TGTGCCAGCAGCTTAGCGCGGGACAGAACCTACGAGCAGTACTTC
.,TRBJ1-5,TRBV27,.,CASSLTDGTYSNQPQHF,TGTGCCAGCAGTTTAACAGACGGGACTTATAGCAATCAGCCCCAGCATTTT
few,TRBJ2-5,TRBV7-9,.,CASSSRKSGETQYF,TGTGCCAGCAGCTCCCGTAAGAGCGGGGAGACCCAGTACTTC
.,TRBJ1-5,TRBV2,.,CASSENRAVNQPQHF,TGTGCCAGCAGTGAAAATCGGGCGGTAAATCAGCCCCAGCATTTT
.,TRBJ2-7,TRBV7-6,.,CASSSTGSREQYF,TGTGCCAGCAGCAGCACAGGGTCGCGGGAGCAGTACTTC
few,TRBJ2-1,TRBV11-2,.,CASSLAGYNEQFF,TGTGCCAGCAGCTTAGCAGGGTACAATGAGCAGTTCTTC
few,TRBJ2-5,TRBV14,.,CASSPGRGRLRQETQYF,TGTGCCAGCAGCCCTGGAAGAGGCAGGCTCCGACAAGAGACCCAGTACTTC
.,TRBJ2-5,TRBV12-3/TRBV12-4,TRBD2,CASTLSGGQETQYF,TGTGCCAGCACTCTCAGCGGGGGCCAAGAGACCCAGTACTTC
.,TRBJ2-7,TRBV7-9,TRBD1,CASSPRQGENEQYF,TGTGCCAGCAGCCCCAGACAGGGCGAGAACGAGCAGTACTTC
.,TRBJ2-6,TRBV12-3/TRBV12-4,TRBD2,CASSVGGSSGANVLTF,TGTGCCAGCAGTGTGGGGGGGTCCTCTGGGGCCAACGTCCTGACTTTC
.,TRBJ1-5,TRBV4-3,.,CASSQEQGRSNQPQHF,TGCGCCAGCAGCCAAGAGCAGGGAAGGAGCAATCAGCCCCAGCATTTT
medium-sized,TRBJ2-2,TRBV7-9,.,CASSGPTAGAAGELFF,TGTGCCAGCAGCGGCCCCACGGCAGGGGCGGCCGGGGAGCTGTTTTTT
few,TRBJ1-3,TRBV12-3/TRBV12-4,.,CASSRRGPPGNTIYF,TGTGCCAGCAGTCGGCGAGGGCCGCCGGGAAACACCATATATTTT
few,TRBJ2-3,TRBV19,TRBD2,CASSIPLASGATDTQYF,TGTGCCAGTAGTATCCCCCTGGCTAGCGGGGCCACAGATACGCAGTATTTT
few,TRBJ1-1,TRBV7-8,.,CASSSGPERETEAFF,TGTGCCAGCAGCTCCGGGCCAGAAAGAGAAACTGAAGCTTTCTTT
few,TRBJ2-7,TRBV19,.,CASSIMPTPYEQYF,TGTGCCAGTAGTATAATGCCTACTCCCTACGAGCAGTACTTC
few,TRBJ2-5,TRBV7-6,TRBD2,CASSPRGLAGVGETQYF,TGTGCCAGCAGCCCCCGGGGACTAGCGGGGGTTGGGGAGACCCAGTACTTC
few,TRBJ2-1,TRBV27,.,CASSFYMSNNEQFF,TGTGCCAGCAGTTTTTATATGTCTAACAATGAGCAGTTCTTC
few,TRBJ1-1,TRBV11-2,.,CASSLMGAGAEAFF,TGTGCCAGCAGCTTAATGGGGGCAGGGGCTGAAGCTTTCTTT
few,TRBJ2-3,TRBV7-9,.,CASSLKDTQYF,TGTGCCAGCAGCTTAAAAGATACGCAGTATTTT
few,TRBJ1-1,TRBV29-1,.,CSVEGASMNTEAFF,TGCAGCGTTGAAGGGGCGAGTATGAACACTGAAGCTTTCTTT